The clone carrying this T cell receptor beta chain was observed a single time. The assay was immunoSEQ multiplex PCR, and TCRdb's table has in-frame clones only and misses some. The sample records some 45,000 clones, around four fifths being singletons. The data were obtained in a study of control samples from healthy donors and cancer patients. With V trimmed by 4 bases and J by 2 bases, 4 bases remained unmatched. The CDR3 totals 14 residues. Germline CDR1 reads LNHNV; CDR2 reads YYDKDF (reference sequence). Sequencing was done on a sample of blood. The clonotype was recovered from a man between 60 and 70 years old in good health. The rearrangement links TRBV15 to TRBJ1-2; TRBD1 matches 7 bases. The CDR3 region is CATSITGQNYGYTF. CDR3 sequence (DNA): TGTGCCACCAGCATAACGGGACAGAACTATGGCTACACCTTC.